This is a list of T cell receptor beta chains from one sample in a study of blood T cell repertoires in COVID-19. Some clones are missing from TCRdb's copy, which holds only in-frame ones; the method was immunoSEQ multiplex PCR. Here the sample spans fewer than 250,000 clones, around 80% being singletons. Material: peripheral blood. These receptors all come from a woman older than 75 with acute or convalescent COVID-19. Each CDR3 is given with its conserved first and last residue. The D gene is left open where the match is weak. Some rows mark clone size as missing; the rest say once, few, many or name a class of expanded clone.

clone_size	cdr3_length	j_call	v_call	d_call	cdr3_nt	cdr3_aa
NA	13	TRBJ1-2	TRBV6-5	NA	TGTGCCAGCAGTTACGACAGCAACTATGGCTACACCTTC	CASSYDSNYGYTF
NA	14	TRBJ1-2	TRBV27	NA	TGTGCCAGCAGTTCCTTTGGGGCGTCTTATGGCTACACCTTC	CASSSFGASYGYTF
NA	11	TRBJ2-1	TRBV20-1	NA	TGCAGTGCTAGTTCATACAATGAGCAGTTCTTC	CSASSYNEQFF
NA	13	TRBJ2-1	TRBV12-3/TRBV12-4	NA	TGTGCCAGCAGTTTAGGAACAGGGATCGCGCAGTTCTTC	CASSLGTGIAQFF
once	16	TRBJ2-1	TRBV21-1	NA	TGTGCCAGCAGCACTAGCGGGAGTTTAGGTAACAATGAGCAGTTCTTC	CASSTSGSLGNNEQFF
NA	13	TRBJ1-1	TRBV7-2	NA	TGTGCCAGCAGCTGGGACACGAACACTGAAGCTTTCTTT	CASSWDTNTEAFF
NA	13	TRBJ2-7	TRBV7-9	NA	TGTGCCAGCAGCTTAAGTCACGCGGGCGAGCAGTACTTC	CASSLSHAGEQYF
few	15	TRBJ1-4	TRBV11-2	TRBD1	TGTGCCAGCAGCATTTCCGGGACAGGCATCGAAAAACTGTTTTTT	CASSISGTGIEKLFF
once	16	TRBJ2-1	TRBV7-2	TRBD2	TGTGCCAGCAGCTTTAGCGGGGGGGCGAGGCTGCATGAGCAGTTCTTC	CASSFSGGARLHEQFF
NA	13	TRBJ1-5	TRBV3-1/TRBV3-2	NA	TGTGCCAGCAGCCAAGTGGGGCATCAGCCCCAGCATTTT	CASSQVGHQPQHF
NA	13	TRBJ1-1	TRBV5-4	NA	TGTGCCAGCAGCTTGAAAGGGGTTGCTGAAGCTTTCTTT	CASSLKGVAEAFF
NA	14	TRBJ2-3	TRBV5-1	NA	TGCGCCAGCAGACCAGGGGATCTCACAGATACGCAGTATTTT	CASRPGDLTDTQYF
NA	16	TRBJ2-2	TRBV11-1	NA	TGTGCCAGCAGCTTCAGGGGAGCAGCCAACACCGGGGAGCTGTTTTTT	CASSFRGAANTGELFF
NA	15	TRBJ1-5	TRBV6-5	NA	TGTGCCAGCAGTCCCACAGGGATTAGCAATCAGCCCCAGCATTTT	CASSPTGISNQPQHF